The present T cell receptor beta chain was sequenced within a study of cytomegalovirus exposure and HLA in healthy donors (dated by TCRdb to 2016 to 2017). General notes on the study: An earlier analysis of approximately 640 of the donors reported 250 to 350 Gb of sequence data and more than 90 million unique TCR beta sequences from roughly 200 million T cells. An early release covering roughly 580 HLA-typed donors comprised roughly 300 gigabases of sequencing data and approximately 85 million unique TCR sequences. The genetic ancestry cluster associated with self-reported Caucasian donors included over 80% of the 398 genotyped donors. The study aimed to test whether signatures of past pathogen exposure could be identified by cataloging public T cell receptors. The study used immunosequencing to profile the T cell repertoires of approximately 690 subjects and linked those repertoires to cytomegalovirus serostatus. In addition to the first cohort of 666 subjects, a separate validation cohort of 120 different subjects was used. To predict cytomegalovirus infection status, the study combined high-throughput TCR immunosequencing, statistical association of individual TCRs with disease status, and machine learning. A later analysis re-analyzed previously published TCR beta repertoires from roughly 630 donors and added high-resolution HLA genotyping to study TCR occurrence patterns. In the later analysis, no new phenotypic data were used to find candidate immune exposures; instead, reliance was placed on TCR beta sequences and their occurrence across donors. In an earlier analysis of about 590 of the donors, high-throughput TCR beta sequencing was used to judge whether each TCR beta V gene segment behaved as functional or pseudogenic. Donor age, sex, ethnicity and CMV serostatus were compiled together with the repertoire data. In a later genetic analysis, genome-wide SNP genotypes for 398 of the 666 donors were used, and that subset was treated as a discovery cohort. All discovery cohort repertoires had been generated on a single sequencing platform. HLA typing covered class I and class II loci at four-digit resolution. The number of typed donors differed by locus: about 629-630 for A, B, C, DRB1 and DQB1; 522 for DQA1; 606 for DPA1; and 400 to 480 for DPB1. Several DR-DQ haplotypes were treated as single units for association and clustering because of strong linkage in the cohort. On average, roughly 250,000 unique TCR beta nucleotide sequences were sequenced per donor among 398 genotyped donors of the cohort, with roughly 18% of those sequences being non-productive. The study at large found these results: An association between a missense DCLRE1C variant and V-gene and J-gene trimming of TCR beta chains was found in a later genetic analysis and replicated in an independent cohort. Compared with the roughly 710-donor mean, donors in an Asian-associated ancestry cluster had fewer N-insertions in productive TCRs, according to a later genetic analysis. Some IMGT-functional V segments, including TRBV6-2 and TRBV6-3, could not be distinguished by the 87-base-pair reads and were therefore excluded. Because counts were too low, approximately 18 rarely observed V segments, including chromosome 9 orphons, were excluded from the earlier analysis of some 540 of the donors. An earlier analysis of approximately 570 of the donors showed that most TCR beta V segments appeared in productive rearrangements either about 87% or about 30% of the time, which broadly matched IMGT annotations. Immune exposure information for the cohort was limited to CMV serostatus. The cohort was sequenced for TCR beta chains only, and without alpha or paired-chain data the features that could be detected were limited. A group of highly shared sequence variants was considered likely to be a technical artifact of the sequencing pipeline. Roughly uniform sequencing depth across donors was assumed in presence/absence analyses, although this assumption may not hold. The study gave a list of 150 to 200 TCR beta chains associated with cytomegalovirus. The authors suggested that the approach could potentially be generalized to other disease states and immunological phenotypes. A further reported finding was that TCR beta sequences accurately predicted the HLA-A and HLA-B alleles for most subjects in the first cohort. In a later analysis, TCR association rates were found to vary across HLA loci, with the most associated TCRs seen for DRB1 alleles and the fewest for HLA-C alleles. The classifier was reported to diagnose cytomegalovirus status with high specificity and sensitivity in both the original cohort and the validation cohort. Correlated functional status among segregating V segments might be attributable to linkage disequilibrium, but an unknown experimental factor could not be ruled out. Because some donors lacked HLA typing at each locus, the association tests relied only on the typed subset. In a later analysis, several top co-occurrence clusters were reported to appear linked to parvovirus B19, influenza, CMV and Epstein-Barr virus. Three of the identified cytomegalovirus-associated TCR beta chains were confirmed in vitro to be specific for cytomegalovirus antigens. According to a later analysis, most CMV-associated TCR beta chains appeared to be HLA-restricted, and the HLA associations seemed to be driven largely by CMV exposure. In a later analysis, some 18,000 TCR beta sequences were associated with specific HLA alleles at a false discovery rate of 0.05. In a later analysis, HLA-associated TCR beta chains were found to be more clonally expanded and to have lower generation probabilities than equally common non-associated chains. While some public TCRs were present in many individuals, most TCR sequences turned up only very rarely across donors. Assigning TCR associations to individual alleles was difficult when HLA alleles, especially DR and DQ, strongly co-occurred.

About this clone: The clone's antigen remains unknown. No much larger clone exists at a distance of one base, and base qualities are not known.

The trim is 2 bases for V and 6 bases for J, with a gap of 7 bases between the germline ends. From the cysteine through the phenylalanine, the CDR3 covers 13 amino acids. The DNA shown is the 39-base CDR3, in frame from base 1. Per the germline V gene, MGHDK is the CDR1 and SYGVNS is the CDR2. To prepare the library, the immunoSEQ multiplex PCR assay was applied. For the multiplex PCR, a mixture combining 60 forward primers for TCR Vbeta segments and 13 reverse primers for TCR Jbeta segments was used. A multiplex PCR assay on genomic DNA amplified the CDR3 region of rearranged TCR beta genes. The Illumina HiSeq System was used to sequence the amplified TCR beta libraries as 87-base-pair reads. Under the source paper's analysis protocol: A later analysis tallied around 82 million unique TCR beta chains across the 650 to 750 repertoires, and around 9.9 million of those chains were shared by two or more donors. A nearest-neighbor algorithm error-corrected the raw reads and collapsed the reads into unique sequences, merging closely related sequences to remove PCR and sequencing errors. Alignment of CDR3 sequences to IMGT reference sequences was used to assign V, D and J gene segments. For a sequence to be retained, a match of at least six nucleotides was required to both a V gene segment and a J gene segment. Rearrangements were called productive when the CDR3 lacked stop codons and stayed in frame with V and J; all others were non-productive. Following IMGT convention, CDR3 was defined as the stretch from the second conserved V-encoded cysteine up to the conserved J-encoded phenylalanine. The earlier analysis of about 530 of the donors excluded any sequence lacking an unambiguous match to a single V gene segment. In an earlier analysis of approximately 500 of the donors, a V segment was called functional when productive rearrangements were above 56.7%, and segregating when the standard deviation between donors exceeded 5%. A statistical classification framework was built to diagnose cytomegalovirus status from the catalog of TCR beta chain sequences. V and J gene assignment, in a later analysis, came from comparing TCR nucleotide sequences with IMGT/GENE-DB human TR gene sequences. A later analysis assigned CDR3 sequences and most-parsimonious VDJ recombination scenarios with the TCRdist pipeline. In a later analysis, each TCR beta chain was defined by its CDR3 amino acid sequence together with its V-gene family, and reads lacking a unique V-gene family were excluded. A later analysis removed 450 to 600 highly shared, low-generation-probability nucleotide sequences to deal with suspected cross-contamination and a sequencing artifact. In a later analysis, a clonal expansion index was calculated for each public chain from normalized within-repertoire ranks of inferred template counts. In a later analysis, generation probabilities were computed using a VDJ recombination model fitted to out-of-frame rearrangements, and the results were checked against IGoR. In a later analysis, TCR-TCR, TCR-HLA and TCR-CMV co-occurrence was scored with hypergeometric tests, and a repertoire-size bias correction was applied to TCR pairs. False discovery rates were estimated in a later analysis by permuting HLA or CMV assignments 20 times. In a later analysis, co-occurring TCRs were grouped using DBSCAN, with TCRdist sequence similarity added in when clustering inside HLA-allele-positive subsets. Repertoires with fewer than 30,000 or more than 120,000 public chains were left out of co-occurrence clustering, as were several repertoires with anomalous nucleotide sharing. Here the immuneACCESS table is served through TCRdb, limited to in-frame sequences with V and J called. Missing clones are a known gap in these copies; in checked studies unresolved V genes cover under half, and the rest lacks a known reason. V, J and clone size reflect that table, while D and trimming were determined from the DNA. Here the sample has under 300,000 clones; approximately 81% occur a single time. The ten largest clones represent around 8.6% of the sample.

In total, around 600 healthy bone marrow donors made up the cohort. All cohort members were sampled while nominally healthy, although unrecorded immune exposures were likely present. The donor was CMV seropositive and was included in the group of 289 seropositive cohort members. Each donor provided a peripheral blood sample, and peripheral blood mononuclear cells were used for TCR beta sequencing. Genomic DNA was extracted from the blood cell samples with the Qiagen DNeasy Blood Extraction Kit. The chain joins TRBV25-1 to TRBJ2-2; the D gene remains uncertain. This clonotype was obtained from a woman aged 55 to 70 in good health and CMV-seropositive. Sequencing was carried out using PBMCs. The DNA reads TGTGCCAGCAGTGAAGGGCCTCCCGGGGAGCTGTTTTTT. It codes for CASSEGPPGELFF.